This T cell receptor (beta chain) appears in the sequencing data of a study of cytomegalovirus exposure and HLA in healthy donors. Overall study findings and caveats: Earlier results showed most TCR beta V segments being productive about 90% or about 30% of the time. The Asian-associated ancestry cluster reportedly had fewer N-insertions than the approximately 690-donor mean in a later analysis.

This clone was seen only a few times. No antigen is known for it. The CDR3 has 16 amino acids. The germline gives CDR1 MDHEN, CDR2 SYDVKM. Unmatched junction bases numbered 12, after V lost 6 bases and J lost 8 bases. The PCR contained 60 Vbeta and 13 Jbeta primers. TCRdb's copy holds only in-frame clones and misses some; the assay was immunoSEQ multiplex PCR. The sample records about 130,000 clones, around 83% being singletons. In nominal health when sampled, donors likely had unrecorded immune exposures nonetheless. The sequenced material came from PBMCs. The sequence was collected from a woman in her twenties or thirties in good health and CMV-seropositive. The chain couples TRBV28 to TRBJ2-1, with 11 bases that match TRBD2. This CDR3 reads CASSLRVAGGPHEQFF. The CDR3 DNA is TGTGCCAGCAGCCTAAGGGTAGCGGGGGGGCCCCATGAGCAGTTCTTC.